Below, one T cell receptor (beta chain) is given with its context. The sample belongs to a study of chemoradiotherapy in HPV16-positive cancers. TCRdb's table, derived via immunoSEQ multiplex PCR, lists solely in-frame clones and lacks some. The sample yields more than 9,500 clones, about nine tenths seen once. CDR3 size: 14 residues. From germline, CDR1 is MNHEY and CDR2 SVGAGI. With V trimmed by 6 bases and J by 7 bases, 8 bases remained unmatched. The receptor's source is a human donor with HPV-associated anogenital cancer. The chain employs TRBV6-5 and TRBJ1-5, with 8 bases aligning to TRBD1. The sequences come from blood, collected from a patient who underwent chemoradiotherapy. This chain's CDR3 is CASRLAGGTQPQHF. The CDR3 DNA reads TGTGCCAGCAGACTGGCAGGGGGCACGCAGCCCCAGCATTTT.